These T cell receptor beta chains were read from a single sample in a study of OX40 agonist ivuxolimab in advanced cancers. This table comes from immunoSEQ multiplex PCR, and its TCRdb copy is limited to in-frame clones, with some not included. This sample has about 26,000 clones; around nine tenths occur once, and the top ten carry roughly 23%. The specimen was CD4+ or CD8+ T cells sorted from blood, collected in a trial of the OX40 agonist ivuxolimab. The receptors derive from an adult with an advanced solid tumor such as melanoma, head and neck, liver or kidney cancer. Both conserved end residues are part of each CDR3. A D gene is named only where the DNA matches it firmly. Rows give clone size only sometimes, using once, few, many, or a class for an expanded clone.

- TRBD2 TRBJ2-7 TRBV10-2 CASSDGLAGALGEQYF TGCGCCAGCAGTGACGGCCTAGCGGGTGCGTTAGGCGAGCAGTACTTC
- - TRBJ1-1 TRBV13 CASSQGTAMNTEAFF TGTGCCAGCAGCCAAGGGACGGCTATGAACACTGAAGCTTTCTTT
- - TRBJ2-1 TRBV6-5 CASSQGTYNEQFF TGTGCCAGCAGCCAGGGGACCTACAATGAGCAGTTCTTC
once - TRBJ2-7 TRBV14 CASSRAGLADTYEQYF TGTGCCAGCAGCCGTGCAGGGCTAGCCGACACCTACGAGCAGTACTTC
- - TRBJ2-7 TRBV30 CAWGDKTYEQYF TGTGCCTGGGGGGATAAAACCTACGAGCAGTACTTC
- TRBD1 TRBJ2-7 TRBV6-1 CASSELDRGYYEQYF TGTGCCAGCAGTGAGCTGGACAGGGGCTACTACGAGCAGTACTTC
- TRBD1 TRBJ1-2 TRBV5-1 CASSLGQGGHGYTF TGCGCCAGCAGCCTGGGACAGGGGGGACATGGCTACACCTTC
- TRBD2 TRBJ2-5 TRBV4-1 CASSHELAGGETQYF TGCGCCAGCAGCCACGAACTAGCGGGGGGAGAGACCCAGTACTTC
- - TRBJ1-6 TRBV9 CASSVETSPGGDSPLHF TGTGCCAGCAGCGTCGAAACATCCCCGGGGGGTGATTCACCCCTCCACTTT
- TRBD2 TRBJ2-1 TRBV2 CASSAIAGGDEQFF TGTGCCAGCAGTGCTATAGCGGGAGGGGATGAGCAGTTCTTC
- - TRBJ2-3 TRBV10-3 CAISESLSDTQYF TGTGCCATCAGTGAGTCCCTCTCAGATACGCAGTATTTT
- - TRBJ1-1 TRBV30 CAWSSTGSAEAFF TGTGCCTGGAGTAGTACGGGGAGCGCTGAAGCTTTCTTT
few TRBD2 TRBJ2-2 TRBV7-9 CASSSPSGRPGELFF TGTGCCAGCAGCTCCCCCAGCGGGAGGCCCGGGGAGCTGTTTTTT
- - TRBJ1-6 TRBV11-2 CASSPGVGSPLHF TGTGCCAGCAGCCCAGGGGTCGGTTCACCCCTCCACTTT
once TRBD1 TRBJ2-5 TRBV9 CASSVGTGLYQETQYF TGTGCCAGCAGCGTCGGGACAGGTCTGTACCAAGAGACCCAGTACTTC
- - TRBJ2-7 TRBV7-2 CASSLSQGFSYEQYF TGTGCCAGCAGCTTAAGCCAGGGATTCTCCTACGAGCAGTACTTC
- TRBD2 TRBJ2-1 TRBV6-1 CASSEGGLENEQFF TGTGCCAGCAGTGAAGGGGGACTAGAAAATGAGCAGTTCTTC
- - TRBJ2-7 TRBV7-2 CASSLGISYEQYF TGTGCCAGCAGCTTAGGTATATCCTACGAGCAGTACTTC
- TRBD2 TRBJ2-1 TRBV5-1 CASSSSLGEGAGNNEQFF TGCGCCAGCAGCTCCTCTTTAGGGGAGGGAGCGGGGAACAATGAGCAGTTCTTC
- - TRBJ2-7 TRBV7-6 CASSLGGSPSYEQYF TGTGCCAGCAGCCTAGGGGGATCTCCTTCCTACGAGCAGTACTTC
- TRBD2 TRBJ2-1 TRBV19 CASSRTSGDTFYNEQFF TGTGCCAGTAGTAGGACTAGCGGGGATACCTTTTACAATGAGCAGTTCTTC
- TRBD2 TRBJ2-1 TRBV11-2 CASSLVTSESSYNEQFF TGTGCCAGCAGCTTAGTCACTAGCGAATCCTCCTACAATGAGCAGTTCTTC
- - TRBJ2-7 TRBV27 CASSHRAREQYF TGTGCCAGCAGTCACCGGGCCAGGGAACAGTACTTC
once - TRBJ2-3 TRBV30 CAWSGGDTQYF TGTGCCTGGAGTGGGGGAGATACGCAGTATTTT